The next 7 T cell receptor beta chains were all read from a single sample in a study of blood T cell repertoires in COVID-19. TCRdb keeps only in-frame clones here, not all; method: immunoSEQ multiplex PCR. The repertoire has 150,000 or so clones, 82% of them found once; the top ten carry roughly 8.1%. The sequenced sample was peripheral blood. The receptors stem from an older woman with acute or convalescent COVID-19.

The V gene is TRBV19, the J gene TRBJ2-7; 10 nucleotides agree with TRBD2. The V gene's germline CDR1 is LNHDA and CDR2 SQIVND (reference sequence). V gave up 0 bases and J gave up 3 bases; unmatched junction bases: 2. The CDR3 contains 15 residues. The CDR3 DNA sequence: TGTGCCAGTAGTATAGAACTAGCGGGGCGCTACGAGCAGTACTTC. Translation: CASSIELAGRYEQYF.

The V call is TRBV27, the J call TRBJ1-2, with TRBD1 identical over 8 bases. Germline values: CDR1 MNHEY, CDR2 SMNVEV (reference sequence). V lost 4 bases to trimming and J lost 8 bases; unmatched junction nucleotides: 9. CDR3 length equals 14 residues. CDR3 loop: CASSSLDRASGYTF. CDR3 bases: TGTGCCAGCAGTTCCTTGGACAGGGCGTCCGGCTACACCTTC.

The chain links TRBV19 to TRBJ2-3; TRBD1 aligns across 9 bases. CDR1 is LNHDA and CDR2 is SQIVND in the germline V gene (reference sequence). With 3 bases clipped from V and 2 bases from J, the junction kept 12 bases outside the gene matches. The CDR3 runs 18 residues. The CDR3 loop reads CASSITGGERRFTDTQYF. The CDR3 bases are TGTGCCAGTAGTATTACAGGGGGCGAAAGGAGGTTCACAGATACGCAGTATTTT.

The chain is built from TRBV5-1 and TRBJ2-7; 7 bases agree with TRBD1. The CDR3 is 15 amino acids. The V gene's germline CDR1 is SGHRS and CDR2 YFSETQ. V shed 4 bases and J 0 bases; nucleotides not matched to a gene: 7. This chain's CDR3 is CASSPRQGGSYEQYF. In DNA, the CDR3 is TGCGCCAGCAGCCCACGACAGGGTGGCTCCTACGAGCAGTACTTC.

This chain links TRBV7-2 with TRBJ1-1; no reliable D call. This CDR3 comprises 13 residues. The germline CDR1 and CDR2 sequences are SGHTA and FQGNSA. The ends were cut back, 4 bases at V and 4 bases at J, with 10 bases in the middle. CDR3: CASSSSPGTEAFF. The DNA of the CDR3 is TGTGCCAGCAGCTCATCCCCCGGCACTGAAGCTTTCTTT.

This chain uses TRBV6-6 with TRBJ2-7; 10 positions agree with TRBD1. Germline V gene sequence: CDR1 MNHNY, CDR2 SVGAGI (reference sequence). This CDR3 spans 16 amino acids. V lost 5 bases and J lost 2; bases outside the gene matches: 9. CDR3 sequence (DNA): TGTGCCAGCAGTCGAAGAGGGGACAGGGGTCCCTACGAGCAGTACTTC. Protein sequence: CASSRRGDRGPYEQYF.

The chain joins TRBV6-5 to TRBJ2-5, with 8 bases fitting TRBD1. The CDR3 has 14 residues. The ends lost 6 bases at V and 7 bases at J; junction bases unmatched: 10. In germline, CDR1 is MNHEY, CDR2 SVGAGI. CDR3 loop: CASSHEGDRGTQYF. The CDR3 DNA is TGTGCCAGCAGCCACGAGGGAGACAGGGGGACCCAGTACTTC.